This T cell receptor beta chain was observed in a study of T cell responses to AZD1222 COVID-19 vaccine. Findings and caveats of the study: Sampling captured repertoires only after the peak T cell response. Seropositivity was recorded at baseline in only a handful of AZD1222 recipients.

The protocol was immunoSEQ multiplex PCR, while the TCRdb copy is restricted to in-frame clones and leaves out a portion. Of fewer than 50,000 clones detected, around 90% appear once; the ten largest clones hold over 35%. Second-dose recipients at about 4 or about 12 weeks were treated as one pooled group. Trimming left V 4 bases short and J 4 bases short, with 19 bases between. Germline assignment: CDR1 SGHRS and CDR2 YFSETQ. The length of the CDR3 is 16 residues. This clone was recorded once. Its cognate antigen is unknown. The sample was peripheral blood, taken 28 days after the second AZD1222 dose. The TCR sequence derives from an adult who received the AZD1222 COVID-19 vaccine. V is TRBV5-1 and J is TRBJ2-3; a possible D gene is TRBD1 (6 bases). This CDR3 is CASSTEAYRVADTQYF. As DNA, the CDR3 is TGCGCCAGCAGCACCGAAGCCTACAGGGTGGCAGATACGCAGTATTTT. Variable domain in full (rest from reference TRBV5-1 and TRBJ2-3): KAGVTQTPRYLIKTRGQQVTLSCSPISGHRSVSWYQQTPGQGLQFLFEYFSETQRNKGNFPGRFSGRQFSNSRSEMNVSTLELGDSALYLCASSTEAYRVADTQYFGPGTRLTVL.